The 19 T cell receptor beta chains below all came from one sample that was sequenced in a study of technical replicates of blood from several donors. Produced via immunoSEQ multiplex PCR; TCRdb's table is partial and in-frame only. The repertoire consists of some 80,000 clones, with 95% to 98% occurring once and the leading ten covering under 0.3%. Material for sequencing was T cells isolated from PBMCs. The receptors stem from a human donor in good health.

The CDR3 protein is CASSLDRTSDQETQYF. The CDR3 DNA reads TGTGCCAGCAGCTTAGACCGGACTAGCGACCAAGAGACCCAGTACTTC. V and J are TRBV7-9 and TRBJ2-5; 9 bases align to TRBD2. The J segment lost 0 bases and the V segment lost 1 base, leaving 3 bases of the junction unmatched. Germline V CDR1 and CDR2: SEHNR, FQNEAQ (reference sequence). This CDR3 has 16 amino acids.

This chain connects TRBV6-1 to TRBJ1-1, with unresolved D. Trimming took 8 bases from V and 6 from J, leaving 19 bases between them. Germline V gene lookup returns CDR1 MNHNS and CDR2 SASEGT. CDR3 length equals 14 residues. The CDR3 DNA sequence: TGTGCCAGCGTTGTCGGTTGGGCCTCTCCTGAAGCTTTCTTT. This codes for CASVVGWASPEAFF.

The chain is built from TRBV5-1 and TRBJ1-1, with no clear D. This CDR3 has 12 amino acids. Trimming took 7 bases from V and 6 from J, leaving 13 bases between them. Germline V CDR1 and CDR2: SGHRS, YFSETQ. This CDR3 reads CASGSHLSEAFF. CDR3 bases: TGCGCCAGCGGGAGTCATCTTTCTGAAGCTTTCTTT.

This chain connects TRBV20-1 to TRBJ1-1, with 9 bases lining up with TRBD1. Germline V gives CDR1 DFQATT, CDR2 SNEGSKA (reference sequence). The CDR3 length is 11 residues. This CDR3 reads CRQGAGTEAFF. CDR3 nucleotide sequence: TGCAGACAGGGGGCCGGCACTGAAGCTTTCTTT.

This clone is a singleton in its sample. CDR3 region: CASSPLKQGFYGYTF. As DNA, the CDR3 is TGTGCCAGCAGCCCCTTGAAACAGGGATTCTATGGCTACACCTTC. The chain is built from TRBV16 and TRBJ1-2; the D gene is possibly TRBD1 (6 bases). The CDR3 has 15 amino acids. In germline, CDR1 is KGHSY, CDR2 FQNENV. V lost 4 bases and J lost 4, with 16 bases in between.

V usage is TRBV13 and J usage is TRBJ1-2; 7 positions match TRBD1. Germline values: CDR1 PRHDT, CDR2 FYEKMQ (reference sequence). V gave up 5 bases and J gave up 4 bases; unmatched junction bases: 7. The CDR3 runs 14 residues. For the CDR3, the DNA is TGTGCCAGCAGCGCCGTGACAGGGTCCTATGGCTACACCTTC. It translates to CASSAVTGSYGYTF.

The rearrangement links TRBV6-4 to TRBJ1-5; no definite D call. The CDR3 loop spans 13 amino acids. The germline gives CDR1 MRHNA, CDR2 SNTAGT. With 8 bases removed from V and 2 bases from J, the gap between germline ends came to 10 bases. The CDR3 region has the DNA TGTGCCAGCGCCCGGGGTCGCAATCAGCCCCAGCATTTT. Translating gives CASARGRNQPQHF.

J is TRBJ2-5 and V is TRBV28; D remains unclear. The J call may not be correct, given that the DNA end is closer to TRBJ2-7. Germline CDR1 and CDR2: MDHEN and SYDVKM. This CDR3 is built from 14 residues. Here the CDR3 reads CASSERWSSYEQYF. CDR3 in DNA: TGTGCCAGCAGTGAACGGTGGAGCTCCTACGAGCAGTACTTC.

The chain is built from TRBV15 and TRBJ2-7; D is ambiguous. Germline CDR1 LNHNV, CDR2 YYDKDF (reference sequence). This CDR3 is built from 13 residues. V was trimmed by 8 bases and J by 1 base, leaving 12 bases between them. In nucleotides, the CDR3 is TGTGCCACCGCCTTTAGTGTGTCCTACGAGCAGTACTTC. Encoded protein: CATAFSVSYEQYF.

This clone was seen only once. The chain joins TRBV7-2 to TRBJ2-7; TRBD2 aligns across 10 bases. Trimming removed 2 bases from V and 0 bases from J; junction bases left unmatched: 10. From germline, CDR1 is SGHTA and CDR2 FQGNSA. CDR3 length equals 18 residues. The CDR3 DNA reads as TGTGCCAGCAGCTTACCCTGGGGTAGCGGGAGGCCCTCCTACGAGCAGTACTTC. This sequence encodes CASSLPWGSGRPSYEQYF.

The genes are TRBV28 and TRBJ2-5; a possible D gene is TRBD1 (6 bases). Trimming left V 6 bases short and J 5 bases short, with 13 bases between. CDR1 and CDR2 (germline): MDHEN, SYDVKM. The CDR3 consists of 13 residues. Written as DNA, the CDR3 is TGTGCCAGCAGCTCAGGGGATGAGGAGACCCAGTACTTC. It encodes CASSSGDEETQYF. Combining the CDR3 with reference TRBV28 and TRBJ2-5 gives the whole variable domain DVKVTQSSRYLVKRTGEKVFLECVQDMDHENMFWYRQDPGLGLRLIYFSYDVKMKEKGDIPEGYSVSREKKERFSLILESASTNQTSMYLCASSSGDEETQYFGPGTRLLVL.

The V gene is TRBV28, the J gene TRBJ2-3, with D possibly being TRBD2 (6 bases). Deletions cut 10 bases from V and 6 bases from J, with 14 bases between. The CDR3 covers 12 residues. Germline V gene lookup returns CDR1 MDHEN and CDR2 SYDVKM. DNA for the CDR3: TGTGCCACTTACTACCGGGGGGATACGCAGTATTTT. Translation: CATYYRGDTQYF. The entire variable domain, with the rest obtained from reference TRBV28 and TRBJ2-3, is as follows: DVKVTQSSRYLVKRTGEKVFLECVQDMDHENMFWYRQDPGLGLRLIYFSYDVKMKEKGDIPEGYSVSREKKERFSLILESASTNQTSMYLCATYYRGDTQYFGPGTRLTVL.

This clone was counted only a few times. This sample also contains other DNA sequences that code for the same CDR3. Here the CDR3 reads CATSRGTGSTEAFF. Written as DNA, the CDR3 is TGTGCCACCAGCAGGGGCACAGGGAGTACTGAAGCTTTCTTT. The chain recombines TRBV15 with TRBJ1-1; a weak D match, TRBD1 (6 bases). V shed 3 bases and J shed 5 bases, with 13 bases lying between them. The V gene's germline CDR1 is LNHNV and CDR2 YYDKDF (reference sequence). The length of the CDR3 is 14 residues.

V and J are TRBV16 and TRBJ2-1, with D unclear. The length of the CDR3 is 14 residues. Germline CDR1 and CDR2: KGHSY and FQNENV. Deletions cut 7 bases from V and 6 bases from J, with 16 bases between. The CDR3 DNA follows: TGTGCCAGCAACCCGAATTTGGCCGTCAATGAGCAGTTCTTC. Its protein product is CASNPNLAVNEQFF. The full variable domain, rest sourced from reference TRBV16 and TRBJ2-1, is GEEVAQTPKHLVRGEGQKAKLYCAPIKGHSYVFWYQQVLKNEFKFLISFQNENVFDETGMPKERFSAKCLPNSPCSLEIQATKLEDSAVYFCASNPNLAVNEQFFGPGTRLTVL.

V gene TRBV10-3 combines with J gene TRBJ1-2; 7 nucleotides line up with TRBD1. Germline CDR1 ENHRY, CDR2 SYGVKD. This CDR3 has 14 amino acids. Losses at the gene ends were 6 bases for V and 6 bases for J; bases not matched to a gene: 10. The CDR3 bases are TGTGCCATCAGCCACTCCGACAGGGAGGATGGCTACACCTTC. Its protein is CAISHSDREDGYTF.

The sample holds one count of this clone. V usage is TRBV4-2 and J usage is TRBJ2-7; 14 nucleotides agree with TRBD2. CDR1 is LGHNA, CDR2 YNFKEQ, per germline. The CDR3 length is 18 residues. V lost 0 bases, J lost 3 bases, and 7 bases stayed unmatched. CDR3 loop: CASSQEGLAGVLYYEQYF. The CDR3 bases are TGTGCCAGCAGCCAAGAGGGACTAGCGGGAGTGCTGTACTACGAGCAGTACTTC.

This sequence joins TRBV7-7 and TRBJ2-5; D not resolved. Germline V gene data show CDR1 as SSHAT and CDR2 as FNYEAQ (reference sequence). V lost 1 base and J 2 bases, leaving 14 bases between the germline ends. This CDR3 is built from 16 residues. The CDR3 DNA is TGTGCCAGCAGCTTAGGCGCGGAGTTCGGTCAAGAGACCCAGTACTTC. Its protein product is CASSLGAEFGQETQYF. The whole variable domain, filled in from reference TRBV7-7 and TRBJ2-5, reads GAGVSQSPRYKVTKRGQDVTLRCDPISSHATLYWYQQALGQGPEFLTYFNYEAQPDKSGLPSDRFSAERPEGSISTLTIQRTEQRDSAMYRCASSLGAEFGQETQYFGPGTRLLVL.

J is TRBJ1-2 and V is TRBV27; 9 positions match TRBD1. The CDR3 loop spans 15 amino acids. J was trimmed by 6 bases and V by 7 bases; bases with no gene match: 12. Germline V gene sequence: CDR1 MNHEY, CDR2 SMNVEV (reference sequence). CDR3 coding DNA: TGTGCCAGCACCTACACCGGGACAGGGTTCCATGGCTACACCTTC. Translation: CASTYTGTGFHGYTF.

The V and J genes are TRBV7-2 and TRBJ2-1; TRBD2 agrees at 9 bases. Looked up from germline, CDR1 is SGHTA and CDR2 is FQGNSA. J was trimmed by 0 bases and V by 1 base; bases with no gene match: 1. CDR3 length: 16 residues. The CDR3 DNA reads TGTGCCAGCAGCTTAGGACTAGCGGCCTCCTACAATGAGCAGTTCTTC. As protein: CASSLGLAASYNEQFF. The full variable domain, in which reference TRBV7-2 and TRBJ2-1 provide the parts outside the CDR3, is GAGVSQSPSNKVTEKGKDVELRCDPISGHTALYWYRQSLGQGLEFLIYFQGNSAPDKSGLPSDRFSAERTGGSVSTLTIQRTQQEDSAVYLCASSLGLAASYNEQFFGPGTRLTVL.